This TCR beta chain was identified during a study of cytomegalovirus exposure and HLA in healthy donors. Overall study results and limits: Later analysis showed TCR association rates varying by HLA locus, highest for DRB1 and lowest for HLA-C. Reportedly, diagnosis of cytomegalovirus status by the classifier showed high specificity and sensitivity. Researchers catalogued over 150 TCR beta chains as cytomegalovirus-associated. TCR beta V segments were, for the most part, productive about 87% or about 30% of the time in an earlier analysis.

The PCR used 60 Vbeta and 13 Jbeta primers. Libraries were prepared by immunoSEQ multiplex PCR; TCRdb keeps only in-frame clonotypes and omits some of them. This repertoire includes about 120,000 clones. V gave up 5 bases and J gave up 8 bases, with 10 bases separating them. The CDR3 contains 12 residues. CDR1 is MNHEY, CDR2 SMNVEV, per germline (reference sequence). To note about this clone: As yet, its antigen is unknown.

The TCR comes from a man in his late teens or twenties in good health and CMV-seronegative. The chain recombines TRBV27 with TRBJ1-5; the D is unclear. Input material: PBMCs. The CDR3 is CASSRAGKPQHF. The DNA for the CDR3 is TGTGCCAGCAGTCGGGCCGGGAAGCCCCAGCATTTT.